The next 28 T cell receptor beta chains were all read from a single sample in a study of shared clonotypes between healthy human individuals. The protocol was immunoSEQ multiplex PCR, while the TCRdb copy is restricted to in-frame clones and leaves out a portion. The data show under 750,000 clones, roughly 72% seen once. Sample: memory CD4+ T cells sorted from blood. Subset of the sample: CD45RA-negative fraction. The receptors shown here come from a woman aged 25-40 years in good health.

This clone was detected many times. This sequence joins TRBV5-1 and TRBJ2-7; TRBD1 is a possible D gene (6 bases). This CDR3 region has 14 residues. From germline, CDR1 is SGHRS and CDR2 YFSETQ. The V end was cut by 2 bases, the J end by 5 bases, with 14 bases between. The CDR3 reads CASSFNDRNDEQYF. The CDR3 DNA reads TGCGCCAGCAGCTTTAATGACAGGAATGACGAGCAGTACTTC.

The J gene is TRBJ2-5, the V gene TRBV2; D is undetermined. Looked up from germline, CDR1 is SNHLY and CDR2 is FYNNEI. The CDR3 extends over 13 amino acids. V was trimmed by 4 bases and J by 2 bases, leaving 8 bases between them. For the CDR3, the DNA is TGTGCCAGCAGTGTCCGCCATCAAGAGACCCAGTACTTC. Its protein product is CASSVRHQETQYF.

Only one count was recorded for this clone. The chain couples TRBV6-1 to TRBJ2-5; D remains unclear. Germline loops: CDR1 MNHNS, CDR2 SASEGT. With 10 bases removed from V and 1 base from J, the gap between germline ends came to 7 bases. This CDR3 spans 11 amino acids. This CDR3 reads CATRGQETQYF. CDR3 sequence (DNA): TGTGCCACCCGAGGCCAAGAGACCCAGTACTTC.

The chain recombines TRBV19 with TRBJ1-5; D ambiguous. Trimming shortened V by 3 bases and J by 0 bases, and 9 bases separated the two germline ends. Germline V gene lookup returns CDR1 LNHDA and CDR2 SQIVND (reference sequence). This CDR3 has 15 amino acids. The CDR3 sequence: CASSIISFSNQPQHF. Written as DNA, the CDR3 is TGTGCCAGTAGTATCATCAGTTTTAGCAATCAGCCCCAGCATTTT.

This clone was recorded a few times. The chain employs TRBV30 and TRBJ1-5; D ambiguous. CDR3 length: 14 residues. Germline V gives CDR1 GTSNPN, CDR2 SVGIG (reference sequence). V lost 2 bases and J lost 2, with 10 bases in between. CDR3 protein: CAWSPASGNQPQHF. Written as DNA, the CDR3 is TGTGCCTGGAGTCCGGCATCGGGCAATCAGCCCCAGCATTTT.

The genes are TRBV5-1 and TRBJ2-3, with 7 bases aligning to TRBD2. Trimming removed 7 bases from V and 0 bases from J; junction bases left unmatched: 2. In germline, CDR1 is SGHRS, CDR2 YFSETQ. This CDR3 comprises 13 residues. The DNA for the CDR3 is TGCGCCAGCGATAGCGGGAGCACAGATACGCAGTATTTT. As protein: CASDSGSTDTQYF.

V and J are TRBV30 and TRBJ2-5, with 9 bases matching TRBD1. Germline trimming cut 2 bases from V and 5 bases from J; bases unmatched to any gene: 3. This CDR3 comprises 13 residues. Germline assignment: CDR1 GTSNPN and CDR2 SVGIG (reference sequence). CDR3 coding DNA: TGTGCCTGGAGTCCCGGACAGGGGGAGACCCAGTACTTC. Translated, it gives CAWSPGQGETQYF.

This clone was counted a few times. The chain carries TRBV6-5 and TRBJ2-7; 7 nucleotides agree with TRBD2. Germline V CDR1 and CDR2: MNHEY, SVGAGI. This CDR3 is 15 amino acids long. After removal of 6 bases from V and 2 bases from J, the junction contained 10 bases not matched to a gene. CDR3 region: CASRGQRDLAYEQYF. CDR3 sequence (DNA): TGTGCCAGCAGGGGTCAGCGGGACCTAGCCTACGAGCAGTACTTC.

The gene calls are TRBV4-2 and TRBJ2-3, with a weak D call TRBD2 (6 bases). Germline V gives CDR1 LGHNA, CDR2 YNFKEQ. The V end lost 0 bases, the J end lost 2 bases, and 15 bases lay between the germline ends. There are 17 residues in the CDR3. The CDR3 DNA is TGTGCCAGCAGCCAAGAGGGTACGGGACTGGACACAGATACGCAGTATTTT. This translates into CASSQEGTGLDTDTQYF.

As concerns this clone: Other nucleotide sequences from this sample produce the same CDR3. This chain links TRBV7-9 with TRBJ2-7; D unresolved. This CDR3 spans 12 amino acids. The V end was cut by 4 bases, the J end by 3 bases, with 7 bases between. In germline, CDR1 is SEHNR, CDR2 FQNEAQ (reference sequence). The CDR3 loop reads CASSSMGYEQYF. For the CDR3, the DNA is TGTGCCAGCAGCTCAATGGGCTACGAGCAGTACTTC.

The chain couples TRBV28 to TRBJ2-1; the match to TRBD1 covers 9 bases. Germline-derived CDR1 and CDR2 are MDHEN and SYDVKM. V shed 4 bases and J 8 bases; nucleotides not matched to a gene: 15. The CDR3 contains 17 residues. The CDR3 bases are TGTGCCAGCAGTTATACCGGGACAGGGCCTGGAGGACATGAGCAGTTCTTC. It yields the protein CASSYTGTGPGGHEQFF.

The chain carries TRBV19 and TRBJ1-5, with D hard to call. Per germline, CDR1 LNHDA and CDR2 SQIVND (reference sequence). The V gene lost 10 bases and the J gene lost 3 bases, with 13 bases spanning the gap. The CDR3 has 13 amino acids. The CDR3 DNA follows: TGTGCCACTGACATGGGTACCAATCAGCCCCAGCATTTT. Encoded protein: CATDMGTNQPQHF.

This clone was recorded once. The chain is built from TRBV18 and TRBJ1-1; weak D call: TRBD1 (6 bases). In germline, CDR1 is KGHSH, CDR2 LQKENI. This CDR3 is 15 amino acids long. With 1 base removed from V and 2 bases from J, the gap between germline ends came to 11 bases. This CDR3 is CASSPQDRINTEAFF. The CDR3 region has the DNA TGTGCCAGCTCACCACAGGACAGAATAAACACTGAAGCTTTCTTT.

The gene calls are TRBV21-1 and TRBJ1-1; the DNA was not compared with TRBD1, the D call given in the table. TRBV21-1 is a pseudogene locus. CDR3 size: 16 residues. The CDR3 coding sequence is TGTGCCAGCAGCCCATCTAAGGACAGGAGCAACACTGAAGCTTTCTTT. As protein: CASSPSKDRSNTEAFF.

V and J are TRBV4-1 and TRBJ2-1, with a weak D call TRBD2 (5 bases). From germline, CDR1 is MGHRA and CDR2 YSYEKL. The CDR3 is made up of 15 amino acids. V lost 0 bases to trimming and J lost 1 base, with 7 bases between them. In DNA form, the CDR3 reads TGCGCCAGCAGCCAAGACTGGACTTCCTACAATGAGCAGTTCTTC. This codes for CASSQDWTSYNEQFF.

This clone was detected once. The CDR3 region is CASYQRGRRTYNEQFF. The CDR3, as DNA: TGTGCCAGCTACCAACGTGGGCGGAGGACCTACAATGAGCAGTTCTTC. The chain has TRBV18 and TRBJ2-1; TRBD2 is a possible D gene (5 bases). V was shortened by 7 bases and J by 2 bases, with 18 bases between the two germline ends. CDR3 length: 16 residues. In germline, CDR1 is KGHSH, CDR2 LQKENI.

Points on this clone: Different DNA sequences within this sample yield the same CDR3. This sequence joins TRBV28 and TRBJ2-1, with D unclear. V was trimmed by 3 bases and J by 0 bases, leaving 3 bases between them. The V gene's germline CDR1 is MDHEN and CDR2 SYDVKM. The CDR3 runs to 13 residues. As DNA, the CDR3 is TGTGCCAGCAGTTTCAACTCCTACAATGAGCAGTTCTTC. Translation gives CASSFNSYNEQFF. Using reference TRBV28 and TRBJ2-1 for the parts outside the CDR3, the full variable domain is DVKVTQSSRYLVKRTGEKVFLECVQDMDHENMFWYRQDPGLGLRLIYFSYDVKMKEKGDIPEGYSVSREKKERFSLILESASTNQTSMYLCASSFNSYNEQFFGPGTRLTVL.

This sequence joins TRBV10-3 and TRBJ2-1; possibly TRBD1 for D (5 bases). Trimming shortened V by 5 bases and J by 5 bases, and 10 bases separated the two germline ends. This CDR3 contains 13 residues. Germline V gene sequence: CDR1 ENHRY, CDR2 SYGVKD. CDR3 residues: CAISFQGNNEQFF. CDR3 in DNA: TGTGCCATCAGTTTCCAGGGAAACAATGAGCAGTTCTTC.

V usage is TRBV5-4 and J usage is TRBJ2-3; 7 positions match TRBD2. Germline CDR1 and CDR2: SGHNT and YYREEE (reference sequence). The V gene end was trimmed by 0 bases and the J gene end by 3 bases; junction bases not matched to a gene: 7. The CDR3 sequence is 16 residues long. CDR3 coding DNA: TGTGCCAGCAGCTTGGGAGGGAGGGGTAGTACAGATACGCAGTATTTT. Amino acid sequence: CASSLGGRGSTDTQYF.

The table lists this clone with a few counts. The genes are TRBV11-2 and TRBJ2-7; D perhaps matches TRBD1 (6 bases). The CDR3 sequence is 17 residues long. Germline CDR1 SGHAT, CDR2 FQNNGV. Trimming took 7 bases from V and 0 from J, leaving 22 bases between them. The CDR3 region has the DNA TGTGCCAGCACCGTTGGTAAAGTCGGACAGTCCTCCTACGAGCAGTACTTC. This codes for CASTVGKVGQSSYEQYF.

For this clone: The same CDR3 also results from other DNA sequences found in this sample. The V and J genes are TRBV5-1 and TRBJ2-3; D gene ambiguous. The CDR3 contains 13 residues. Per germline, CDR1 SGHRS and CDR2 YFSETQ. V was clipped by 1 base and J by 1 base, with 4 bases between them. This chain's CDR3 is CASSLSGTDTQYF. CDR3 bases: TGCGCCAGCAGCTTGTCAGGCACAGATACGCAGTATTTT.

This chain links TRBV19 with TRBJ2-5, with D possibly being TRBD1 (5 bases). This CDR3 region has 13 residues. Germline V gives CDR1 LNHDA, CDR2 SQIVND (reference sequence). The V end lost 8 bases, the J end lost 4 bases, and 14 bases lay between the germline ends. The CDR3 DNA follows: TGTGCCAGTTCCGCCCAGGGTCGAGAGACCCAGTACTTC. Its protein is CASSAQGRETQYF.

This chain connects TRBV11-1 to TRBJ2-2; D may be TRBD1 (6 bases). Trimming removed 4 bases from V and 1 base from J, with 7 bases in between. This CDR3 region has 14 residues. Germline V lookup: CDR1 SGHAT, CDR2 FQDESV (reference sequence). CDR3 in DNA: TGTGCCAGCAGCTCGGACAGGAACACCGGGGAGCTGTTTTTT. Encoded protein: CASSSDRNTGELFF. The full variable domain, rest sourced from reference TRBV11-1 and TRBJ2-2, is EAEVAQSPRYKITEKSQAVAFWCDPISGHATLYWYRQILGQGPELLVQFQDESVVDDSQLPKDRFSAERLKGVDSTLKIQPAELGDSAMYLCASSSDRNTGELFFGEGSRLTVL.

This clone was observed a handful of times. This chain connects TRBV2 to TRBJ2-7; 7 positions agree with TRBD1. V dropped 3 bases and J dropped 6; count of bases not matched to a gene: 8. This CDR3 comprises 14 residues. Germline V gene sequence: CDR1 SNHLY, CDR2 FYNNEI. The CDR3 here is CASSDRTGTVEQYF. The CDR3 coding sequence is TGTGCCAGCAGTGATCGGACCGGGACAGTCGAGCAGTACTTC.

This chain connects TRBV7-9 to TRBJ2-1; 9 bases are a match to TRBD2. CDR1 is SEHNR and CDR2 is FQNEAQ in the germline V gene (reference sequence). Germline trimming cut 7 bases from V and 5 bases from J; bases unmatched to any gene: 12. The length of the CDR3 is 16 residues. CDR3 in amino acids: CASNLVAGVVHNEQFF. The CDR3 coding sequence is TGTGCCAGCAATCTGGTAGCGGGAGTAGTCCACAATGAGCAGTTCTTC.

This chain uses TRBV18 with TRBJ1-1; no definite D call. This CDR3 region has 15 residues. Trimming took 2 bases from V and 0 from J, leaving 10 bases between them. Germline assignment: CDR1 KGHSH and CDR2 LQKENI. CDR3 amino acids: CASSPTDGLNTEAFF. DNA for the CDR3: TGTGCCAGCTCACCAACGGACGGGCTGAACACTGAAGCTTTCTTT.

This sequence joins TRBV29-1 and TRBJ2-1, with 8 bases identical to TRBD2. CDR3 length: 13 amino acids. CDR1 and CDR2 from the germline V gene are SQVTM and ANQGSEA. The J segment lost 10 bases and the V segment lost 1 base, leaving 6 bases of the junction unmatched. CDR3: CSVEALAGREQFF. CDR3 bases: TGCAGCGTTGAAGCCCTAGCGGGTAGAGAGCAGTTCTTC.

The J gene is TRBJ2-5, the V gene TRBV4-1; 10 bases are a match to TRBD2. The V segment lost 3 bases and the J segment 7 bases; nucleotides outside the gene matches: 20. This CDR3 spans 19 amino acids. The germline V gene encodes CDR1 MGHRA and CDR2 YSYEKL. The CDR3 sequence is CASSQGLARREFRDRTQYF. The CDR3 nucleotides read TGCGCCAGCAGCCAGGGACTAGCGAGGAGGGAGTTTAGAGATCGGACCCAGTACTTC.